The 15 T cell receptor beta chains in this list originate from one sample, sequenced in a study of a mutant IDH1 vaccine in newly diagnosed glioma. Time point described: baseline, week 1 (first vaccination visit). Regarding treatment: pre-vaccination baseline after standard-of-care therapy. Assay used: immunoSEQ multiplex PCR; TCRdb lists only in-frame clones, some missing. The sample lists around 30,000 clones, approximately 80% occurring once. This material consisted of peripheral blood mononuclear cells (PBMCs), taken from a glioma patient treated with radiotherapy, temozolomide or both. The source is a man aged 45 to 65 with glioma. Some clones in this sample may be carry-over from other donors' samples.

This clone was picked up one time. The V gene is TRBV5-4, the J gene TRBJ1-2; D gene uncertain. The CDR3 runs 13 residues. Germline-derived CDR1 and CDR2 are SGHNT and YYREEE (reference sequence). Between the trimmed V and J ends, which lost 4 bases and 3 bases, there was a span of 10 bases. For the CDR3, the DNA is TGTGCCAGCAGCATAGACGGCTACTATGGCTACACCTTC. Protein sequence: CASSIDGYYGYTF.

The rearrangement uses TRBV5-1 and TRBJ2-7; tentative D call: TRBD2 (6 bases). The germline V gene has CDR1 SGHRS and CDR2 YFSETQ. The CDR3 is made up of 14 amino acids. V lost 3 bases, J lost 7 bases, and 17 bases lay in between. CDR3 in amino acids: CASSSSEGLVEQYF. Here the CDR3 DNA reads TGCGCCAGCAGCTCCTCGGAGGGCCTGGTTGAGCAGTACTTC. Full variable domain (rest looked up from reference TRBV5-1 and TRBJ2-7): KAGVTQTPRYLIKTRGQQVTLSCSPISGHRSVSWYQQTPGQGLQFLFEYFSETQRNKGNFPGRFSGRQFSNSRSEMNVSTLELGDSALYLCASSSSEGLVEQYFGPGTRLTVT.

This clone was recorded a few times. The CDR3, as DNA: TGTGCCAGCAGCACCGGGACAGGGAGCTCACCCCTCCACTTT. This gives the protein CASSTGTGSSPLHF. This chain uses TRBV9 with TRBJ1-6; 9 bases are a match to TRBD1. In germline, CDR1 is SGDLS, CDR2 YYNGEE. The CDR3 extends over 14 amino acids. V gave up 4 bases and J gave up 10 bases; unmatched junction bases: 6.

The chain carries TRBV4-1 and TRBJ2-3; perhaps D is TRBD1 or TRBD2 (6 bases each). V was pared by 6 bases and J by 7 bases, with 20 bases between. CDR3 length equals 15 residues. From germline, CDR1 is MGHRA and CDR2 YSYEKL. CDR3 DNA sequence: TGCGCCAGCAGACCCCCGGGGGCCCGTCGTCATACGCAGTATTTT. Translating it yields CASRPPGARRHTQYF.

The chain's CDR3 is CASRLREDSYEQYF. The DNA for the CDR3 is TGTGCCAGCAGACTACGGGAGGATAGCTACGAGCAGTACTTC. The genes are TRBV6-1 and TRBJ2-7; 7 nucleotides line up with TRBD2. The V segment lost 6 bases and the J segment 3 bases; nucleotides outside the gene matches: 8. Germline V lookup: CDR1 MNHNS, CDR2 SASEGT. This CDR3 has 14 amino acids.

The chain employs TRBV5-1 and TRBJ1-1; TRBD1 is a possible D gene (6 bases). CDR1 and CDR2 from the germline V gene are SGHRS and YFSETQ. The CDR3 runs 15 residues. V lost 7 bases and J lost 5, with 21 bases in between. This CDR3 reads CASGHLGGSYTEAFF. The CDR3 bases are TGCGCCAGCGGTCATCTGGGGGGCTCGTATACTGAAGCTTTCTTT.

The chain combines TRBV19 with TRBJ2-5; D remains unclear. There are 14 residues in the CDR3. Germline V gene data show CDR1 as LNHDA and CDR2 as SQIVND (reference sequence). V was pared by 3 bases and J by 4 bases, with 12 bases between. CDR3 sequence reads: CASSIGPRLETQYF. CDR3 DNA: TGTGCCAGTAGTATTGGTCCGCGATTAGAGACCCAGTACTTC.

The chain links TRBV5-1 to TRBJ2-3, with D unresolved. The CDR3 covers 15 residues. Trimming pared 1 base from V and 1 base from J, leaving 10 bases between. Germline CDR1 is SGHRS and CDR2 is YFSETQ. The CDR3 DNA reads TGCGCCAGCAGCTTGCGGCAGCAGGGCACAGATACGCAGTATTTT. The encoded protein is CASSLRQQGTDTQYF.

The chain is built from TRBV5-1 and TRBJ2-1, with D perhaps being TRBD1 or TRBD2 (5 bases each). CDR1 is SGHRS and CDR2 is YFSETQ in the germline V gene. Trimming pared 3 bases from V and 9 bases from J, leaving 16 bases between. The CDR3 is 14 amino acids. The CDR3 sequence: CASSSGRGLSEQFF. For the CDR3, the DNA is TGCGCCAGCAGCTCGGGCCGGGGCCTAAGTGAGCAGTTCTTC. Looking up the rest from reference TRBV5-1 and TRBJ2-1 gives the full variable domain: KAGVTQTPRYLIKTRGQQVTLSCSPISGHRSVSWYQQTPGQGLQFLFEYFSETQRNKGNFPGRFSGRQFSNSRSEMNVSTLELGDSALYLCASSSGRGLSEQFFGPGTRLTVL.

V gene TRBV5-4 combines with J gene TRBJ2-1, with TRBD2 matching 14 bases. Germline loops: CDR1 SGHNT, CDR2 YYREEE (reference sequence). Germline trimming cut 5 bases from V and 7 bases from J; bases unmatched to any gene: 8. CDR3 length: 16 residues. The DNA for the CDR3 is TGTGCCAGCAGGGAAGGGACTAGCGGGAGAGGGAATGAGCAGTTCTTC. Translating gives CASREGTSGRGNEQFF.

This chain links TRBV5-1 with TRBJ2-5; D ambiguous. The V end lost 0 bases, the J end lost 5 bases, and 14 bases lay between the germline ends. This CDR3 has 15 amino acids. Germline lookup yields CDR1 SGHRS and CDR2 YFSETQ. This chain's CDR3 is CASSLAGPPSETQYF. In DNA form, the CDR3 reads TGCGCCAGCAGCTTGGCCGGGCCGCCCTCGGAGACCCAGTACTTC.

The CDR3 DNA follows: TGTGCCAGCAGCGATAGTGAAGAGGGGAAACCTGACGGCTACACCTTC. Its protein product is CASSDSEEGKPDGYTF. The chain has TRBV9 and TRBJ1-2, with D possibly TRBD1 on 5 matching bases. There are 16 residues in the CDR3. Germline lookup yields CDR1 SGDLS and CDR2 YYNGEE. V was shortened by 3 bases and J by 8 bases, with 23 bases between the two germline ends. Filled out from reference TRBV9 and TRBJ1-2, the complete variable domain reads DSGVTQTPKHLITATGQRVTLRCSPRSGDLSVYWYQQSLDQGLQFLIQYYNGEERAKGNILERFSAQQFPDLHSELNLSSLELGDSALYFCASSDSEEGKPDGYTFGSGTRLTVV.

This rearrangement joins TRBV7-9 to TRBJ2-3; D might be TRBD1 or TRBD2, each matching 5 bases. The CDR3 is 17 residues long. CDR1 and CDR2 (germline): SEHNR, FQNEAQ (reference sequence). The germline V and J ends were trimmed by 4 bases and 3 bases, with 20 bases remaining between them. The CDR3 loop is CASSSPGPPSRTDTQYF. CDR3 coding DNA: TGTGCCAGCAGCTCACCGGGACCCCCGTCCAGGACAGATACGCAGTATTTT.

The V gene is TRBV11-2, the J gene TRBJ1-1, with D uncertain. The CDR3 has 12 residues. Germline V gene sequence: CDR1 SGHAT, CDR2 FQNNGV. V was shortened by 2 bases and J by 5 bases, with 6 bases between the two germline ends. The CDR3 DNA follows: TGTGCCAGCAGCTTACCGGGAACTGAAGCTTTCTTT. This codes for CASSLPGTEAFF.

V is TRBV6-1 and J is TRBJ1-5; 7 nucleotides align to TRBD1. Germline-derived CDR1 and CDR2 are MNHNS and SASEGT. This CDR3 is 14 amino acids long. Trimming cost V 6 bases and J 5 bases; bases outside gene matches: 7. CDR3 region: CASRPGQRYQPQHF. The CDR3 DNA is TGTGCCAGCAGACCGGGACAGCGCTATCAGCCCCAGCATTTT.